This note documents a single TCR beta chain sequence. Its antigen specificity is not known. This sample stems from a study of T cells expressing NK-cell markers (TCRdb year 2020). Background for the entire study: In sorted CD3+CD56+NKG2C+, CD3+CD56+NKG2C- and CD3+CD56-NKG2C+ T-cell subsets from several donors, TCR beta-chain repertoires were profiled. The study sequenced eight donors, all healthy volunteers chosen at random: three men and five women. Libraries were sequenced as 2 x 150 bp reads on Illumina HiSeq 2000/2500, MiSeq or NextSeq. Among the eight sequenced donors, only one was HCMV-seronegative, while the other seven were HCMV-seropositive. Study-wide findings and limitations: In over 5 donors, the dominant CD3+CD56+NKG2C+ clonotypes were among the top 10 CD8+ clonotypes and accounted for about 1.0-7.0% of CD8+ T cells. Whether the expanded NKG2C-expressing T cell clones were specific for HCMV antigens remained unclear. Those dominant clonotypes were again the most abundant among CD3+CD56-NKG2C+ cells in several donors, at about 28.3-60.1%.

The CDR3 measures 17 amino acids from cysteine to phenylalanine. DNA is not on record. Instrument used: Illumina HiSeq 2000. TCR beta cDNA libraries were made by 5'RACE template switching that added a universal primer site and unique molecular identifiers. Priming for cDNA synthesis came from the TCR beta constant segment, and two successive PCR amplification steps followed. Per the source publication's procedure: Reads were demultiplexed and grouped by UMI with MIGEC, and clonotypes were assembled and quantified with MiTCR. To exclude erroneous sequences, only TCR cDNA sequences supported by at least two reads were retained. The tcR package was used for downstream repertoire analysis, and clonotypes were matched between fractions using CDR3 nucleotide sequence together with V segment. Antigen specificity was annotated against VDJdb with VDJmatch, allowing one amino acid substitution in CDR3. After the reads were reprocessed by TCRdb, one entry was made per CDR3 protein sequence, with no DNA. None of the V and J calls come from the authors' own analysis; TCRdb made them. The sample's table covers about 550,000 distinct CDR3 sequences. Around 3.3% of the sample goes to the ten largest clones.

To determine HCMV serostatus, a commercial ELISA kit was used to detect HCMV-specific IgG in serum. Peripheral blood mononuclear cells were isolated from blood by Ficoll density gradient centrifugation. This sequence uses TRBV12-3 or TRBV12-4 and TRBJ1-5; no DNA is available, so the TRBD1 call from TCRdb remains unchecked. This TCR was sampled from a young man in good health. Donor details come from another sample of the same person, matched by shared clones. Sequenced input: blood T cells: a sorted CD56 or NKG2C T cell subset, CD4+ or CD8+ T cells, or bulk PBMC T cells (not recorded which). The encoded CDR3 is CASRPPMTGADRQPQHF.